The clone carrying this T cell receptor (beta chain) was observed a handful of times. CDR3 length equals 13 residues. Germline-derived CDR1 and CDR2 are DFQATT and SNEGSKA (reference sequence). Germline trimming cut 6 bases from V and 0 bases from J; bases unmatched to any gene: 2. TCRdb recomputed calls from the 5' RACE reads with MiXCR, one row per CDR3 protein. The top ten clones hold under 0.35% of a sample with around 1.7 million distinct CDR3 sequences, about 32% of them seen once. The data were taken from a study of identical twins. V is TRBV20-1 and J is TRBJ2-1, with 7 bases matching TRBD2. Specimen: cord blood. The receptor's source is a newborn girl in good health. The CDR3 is CSALADSYNEQFF. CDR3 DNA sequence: TGCAGTGCGCTAGCGGACTCCTACAATGAGCAGTTCTTC.